This T cell receptor (beta chain) was retrieved from a study of shared clonotypes between healthy human individuals. Turning to the study itself: Donors had three CD4 naive, three CD4 memory, two CD8 naive and one CD8 memory plate apiece.

In the case of this clone: Antigen unknown.

Study observations and caveats: Researchers sampled only blood; tissue repertoires likely differ. Clonotype sharing among donors likely depends on sequencing depth.

Germline CDR1 and CDR2: SGHRS and YFSETQ. The ends lost 4 bases at V and 0 bases at J; junction bases unmatched: 1. The CDR3 extends over 14 amino acids. TCRdb's table, derived via immunoSEQ multiplex PCR, lists solely in-frame clones and lacks some. The table records some 2.1 million clones, over 85% of them present only once. Source material: naive CD4+ T cells sorted from blood. The subset: CD45RA+ positively selected. The chain carries TRBV5-1 and TRBJ1-3; 7 bases are a match to TRBD1. The receptor was isolated from a man between 18 and 35 years old in good health. CDR3 nucleotide sequence: TGCGCCAGCAGCGACAGGGACTCTGGAAACACCATATATTTT. The encoded protein is CASSDRDSGNTIYF.